Listed below are T cell receptor beta chains from one sample, sequenced in a study of T cells in localized non-small cell lung cancer. Assay used: immunoSEQ multiplex PCR; TCRdb lists only in-frame clones, some missing. Among about 59,000 clones listed, roughly 92% were seen once. The starting material was peripheral blood, obtained before any cancer treatment. All receptors derive from a man aged 40-75 years with stage I lung adenocarcinoma. The CDR3 runs from the conserved cysteine through the conserved F or W. D genes are given only for firm matches. Rows may omit the clone size; those that give it use once, few, many or a size class.

size	V	J	D	CDR3	DNA
NA	TRBV9	TRBJ2-5	TRBD1	CASSVAGTGGETQYF	TGTGCCAGCAGCGTAGCTGGGACAGGAGGGGAGACCCAGTACTTC
NA	TRBV29-1	TRBJ2-2	TRBD1	CSGGQADTGELFF	TGCAGCGGGGGACAGGCCGACACCGGGGAGCTGTTTTTT
NA	TRBV4-1	TRBJ2-7	NA	CASSQDKRGKRRGPFYEQYF	TGCGCCAGCAGCCAAGATAAGAGAGGGAAAAGGAGGGGGCCTTTCTACGAGCAGTACTTC
NA	TRBV20-1	TRBJ1-1	NA	CSALRRGGAFF	TGCAGTGCTCTGAGGCGGGGGGGGGCTTTCTTT
NA	TRBV28	TRBJ2-2	NA	CASSVTGELFF	TGTGCCAGCAGTGTCACCGGGGAGCTGTTTTTT
NA	TRBV29-1	TRBJ1-2	NA	CSVEAGGLYGYTF	TGCAGCGTTGAAGCGGGCGGATTGTATGGCTACACCTTC
NA	TRBV6-6	TRBJ1-5	NA	CASGERRVVQPQHF	TGTGCCAGCGGCGAGAGGCGGGTGGTTCAGCCCCAGCATTTT
NA	TRBV18	TRBJ2-7	NA	CASSPEVGEQYF	TGTGCCAGCTCACCCGAGGTCGGGGAGCAGTACTTC
once	TRBV5-5	TRBJ2-1	NA	CASSFQADNEQFF	TGTGCCAGCAGCTTCCAAGCTGACAATGAGCAGTTCTTC
NA	TRBV4-1	TRBJ1-2	NA	CASSPWDVYGYTF	TGCGCCAGCAGCCCGTGGGACGTCTATGGCTACACCTTC
NA	TRBV7-9	TRBJ2-7	TRBD2	CASSPGTSGSSEQYF	TGTGCCAGCAGCCCAGGGACTAGCGGGAGTAGCGAGCAGTACTTC
NA	TRBV28	TRBJ2-3	TRBD2	CASSRTSGRSDTQYF	TGTGCCAGCAGCAGGACTAGCGGGAGGTCAGATACGCAGTATTTT
NA	TRBV28	TRBJ1-3	TRBD1	CASSLLRAGGASGNTIYF	TGTGCCAGCAGTTTATTACGGGCAGGGGGCGCCTCTGGAAACACCATATATTTT
NA	TRBV29-1	TRBJ2-1	NA	CSVVEAYNEQFF	TGCAGCGTTGTTGAGGCTTACAATGAGCAGTTCTTC
NA	TRBV7-9	TRBJ2-4	NA	CASSLNAQNIQYF	TGTGCCAGCAGCTTAAACGCCCAAAACATTCAGTACTTC
NA	TRBV5-1	TRBJ2-4	NA	CASSVRDPEGIQYF	TGCGCCAGCAGCGTCCGGGACCCTGAGGGAATTCAGTACTTC
NA	TRBV5-1	TRBJ2-2	TRBD1	CASSPDRGLNTGELFF	TGCGCCAGCAGCCCGGACAGGGGGTTGAACACCGGGGAGCTGTTTTTT
NA	TRBV6-6	TRBJ2-3	NA	CASSYRGNGADTQYF	TGTGCCAGCAGTTACCGCGGGAACGGGGCAGATACGCAGTATTTT
NA	TRBV2	TRBJ2-1	NA	CASRIDRVRSSYNEQFF	TGTGCCAGCAGGATTGATAGGGTCCGAAGCTCCTACAATGAGCAGTTCTTC
NA	TRBV7-9	TRBJ2-2	NA	CASSLQGGRHVTGELFF	TGTGCCAGCAGCTTACAGGGGGGGAGACATGTAACCGGGGAGCTGTTTTTT
NA	TRBV5-6	TRBJ2-1	TRBD1	CASSFRTGAYAVYNEQFF	TGTGCCAGCAGCTTCCGGACAGGGGCGTATGCTGTATACAATGAGCAGTTCTTC
NA	TRBV6-5	TRBJ1-1	TRBD1	CASYGTGLAEAFF	TGTGCCAGCTACGGGACAGGGCTCGCTGAAGCTTTCTTT
NA	TRBV14	TRBJ2-5	TRBD2	CASSREAREVETQYF	TGTGCCAGCAGCCGCGAGGCGCGGGAGGTTGAGACCCAGTACTTC
NA	TRBV5-5	TRBJ2-1	NA	CASSLAFPPGPFNEQFF	TGTGCCAGCAGCTTGGCCTTTCCCCCTGGACCCTTCAATGAGCAGTTCTTC
NA	TRBV29-1	TRBJ2-2	NA	CSVDQNTGELFF	TGCAGCGTTGATCAGAACACCGGGGAGCTGTTTTTT
NA	TRBV21-1	TRBJ2-7	NA	CASSPELAGEGSYEQYF	TGTGCCAGCAGCCCCGAACTAGCGGGAGAGGGGTCCTACGAGCAGTACTTC
NA	TRBV28	TRBJ2-5	TRBD1	CASSHTDRGFQETQYF	TGTGCCAGCAGCCATACGGACAGGGGGTTTCAAGAGACCCAGTACTTC
NA	TRBV4-2	TRBJ2-5	TRBD1	CASSQRTGTVIQETQYF	TGTGCCAGCAGCCAAAGGACAGGGACGGTGATCCAAGAGACCCAGTACTTC
few	TRBV7-2	TRBJ2-3	TRBD2	CASSPGLAGEDTQYF	TGTGCCAGCAGCCCGGGACTAGCGGGAGAAGATACGCAGTATTTT
NA	TRBV11-3	TRBJ2-2	NA	CASSRDGNTGELFF	TGTGCCAGCAGCCGGGACGGTAACACCGGGGAGCTGTTTTTT
NA	TRBV6-4	TRBJ1-1	NA	CASPAGGCDTEAFF	TGTGCCAGCCCCGCGGGGGGGTGTGATACTGAAGCTTTCTTT
NA	TRBV2	TRBJ1-4	NA	CASSKDPGEKLFF	TGTGCCAGCAGTAAGGACCCAGGGGAAAAACTGTTTTTT
NA	TRBV10-3	TRBJ2-7	NA	CAISVGTPTYEQYF	TGTGCCATCAGTGTAGGGACGCCGACCTACGAGCAGTACTTC
NA	TRBV5-1	TRBJ2-3	TRBD2	CASSSLVVSGPPDTQYF	TGCGCCAGCAGCTCCTTGGTTGTTAGCGGGCCCCCAGATACGCAGTATTTT
NA	TRBV29-1	TRBJ2-3	NA	CSVDPSSDTDTQYF	TGCAGCGTTGACCCTAGCTCCGACACAGATACGCAGTATTTT
NA	TRBV10-1	TRBJ2-3	NA	CASREGGGILDTQYF	TGCGCCAGCAGGGAGGGGGGGGGCATTTTAGATACGCAGTATTTT
NA	TRBV5-4	TRBJ1-2	NA	CASSEGTVYGYTF	TGTGCCAGCAGCGAGGGTACAGTCTATGGCTACACCTTC
NA	TRBV5-1	TRBJ1-1	NA	CASSGLTGFTEAFF	TGCGCCAGCAGCGGCCTAACAGGGTTCACTGAAGCTTTCTTT
NA	TRBV7-9	TRBJ1-2	NA	CASSLHYGYTF	TGTGCCAGCAGCTTACACTATGGCTACACCTTC
NA	TRBV5-1	TRBJ1-1	TRBD1	CASSLAGTGNTEAFF	TGCGCCAGCAGCTTGGCCGGGACAGGAAACACTGAAGCTTTCTTT
medium-sized	TRBV27	TRBJ2-1	TRBD1	CASRMGQGGYNEQFF	TGTGCCAGCAGGATGGGACAGGGCGGCTACAATGAGCAGTTCTTC
once	TRBV27	TRBJ2-7	NA	CASSSRLRGTYEQYF	TGTGCCAGCAGTTCCCGCTTGCGGGGTACCTACGAGCAGTACTTC
NA	TRBV6-6	TRBJ1-5	NA	CASSWEQRNQPQHF	TGTGCCAGCAGTTGGGAACAGCGCAATCAGCCCCAGCATTTT
once	TRBV10-1	TRBJ2-7	NA	CASLSGAYEQYF	TGCGCCAGCCTTAGCGGAGCCTACGAGCAGTACTTC
NA	TRBV19	TRBJ1-1	TRBD1	CARTDRGPDTEAFF	TGTGCCAGAACGGACAGGGGGCCTGACACTGAAGCTTTCTTT
once	TRBV28	TRBJ1-4	NA	CASSLSRAEEKLFF	TGTGCCAGCAGTTTAAGTCGAGCCGAAGAAAAACTGTTTTTT
NA	TRBV6-4	TRBJ2-3	NA	CASSDSTTDTQYF	TGTGCCAGCAGTGACTCGACCACAGATACGCAGTATTTT
NA	TRBV7-2	TRBJ2-1	NA	CASSLAGPASFNEQFF	TGTGCCAGCAGCTTAGCGGGCCCGGCCAGCTTTAATGAGCAGTTCTTC
NA	TRBV6-5	TRBJ2-7	NA	CASSYSIFSSYEQYF	TGTGCCAGCAGTTACTCGATCTTTTCCTCCTACGAGCAGTACTTC
NA	TRBV19	TRBJ2-7	NA	CASSSRRSYEQYF	TGTGCCAGTAGTAGCAGGAGATCCTACGAGCAGTACTTC
NA	TRBV5-6	TRBJ2-7	NA	CASSLDSPGLEISYEQYF	TGTGCCAGCAGCTTGGATTCTCCCGGACTCGAAATCTCCTACGAGCAGTACTTC
NA	TRBV6-7	TRBJ1-2	NA	CASSYSGPRRDYGYTF	TGTGCCAGCAGTTACTCGGGGCCGAGGCGGGACTATGGCTACACCTTC
NA	TRBV6-6	TRBJ1-1	NA	CASRQNTEAFF	TGTGCCAGCAGACAAAACACTGAAGCTTTCTTT